The following is a T cell receptor (beta chain) sequence with its context. These data originate in a study of blood T cell repertoires in COVID-19. Whole-study context: The analysed material was cDNA or gDNA that came from T cells, B-cell-depleted T cells, or PBMCs.

During active infection, Seattle patients enrolled and were then monitored through disease. Original processing notes: By means of reference gene primer amplification, nucleated cell counts were estimated. The repertoire was sequenced with immunoSEQ multiplex PCR; TCRdb's copy has only in-frame clones and lacks some. The D gene and trimming were derived from the DNA, and the V and J assignments and clone size from that table. The table shows around 430,000 clones, with approximately 88% occurring only once. CDR3 length: 17 amino acids. Germline-derived CDR1 and CDR2 are MNHNS and SASEGT. The V gene lost 3 bases and the J gene lost 7 bases, with 21 bases spanning the gap.

Material for sequencing was peripheral blood. The J gene is TRBJ1-4, the V gene TRBV6-1, with D maybe TRBD1 (6 bases). This receptor was identified in a woman aged 50 to 65 with COVID-19, enrolled during active disease. CDR3 DNA: TGTGCCAGCAGTGATAACCCCCATTGGGGGCGCGGTGAAAAACTGTTTTTT. Protein product: CASSDNPHWGRGEKLFF.